Below are 22 T cell receptor beta chains sequenced from a single sample in a study of high-grade serous ovarian cancer treatment subgroups. Tumor tissue was taken before any definitive surgery or chemotherapy was given. TCRdb keeps only in-frame clones here, not all; method: immunoSEQ multiplex PCR. The table records nearly 7,000 clones, over 60% of them present only once. Sequenced sample: tumor tissue. Receptors were obtained from a human donor with high-grade serous ovarian cancer.

The J gene is TRBJ2-1, the V gene TRBV5-8; D may be TRBD1 (6 bases). Germline-derived CDR1 and CDR2 are SGHTS and YDEGEE. This CDR3 has 17 amino acids. Between the trimmed V and J ends, which lost 0 bases and 9 bases, there was a span of 22 bases. CDR3 residues: CASSLEGWDTEGGEQFF. The CDR3 DNA is TGTGCCAGCAGCTTGGAGGGTTGGGACACGGAAGGGGGTGAGCAGTTCTTC.

The sample holds a few counts of this clone. The J gene is TRBJ1-1, the V gene TRBV25-1; D call uncertain. Germline assignment: CDR1 MGHDK and CDR2 SYGVNS. This CDR3 contains 13 residues. V gave up 3 bases and J gave up 1 base, with 6 bases separating them. The CDR3 here is CASSEAWNTEAFF. Here the CDR3 DNA reads TGTGCCAGCAGTGAGGCCTGGAACACTGAAGCTTTCTTT.

This clone has a handful of counts. The chain's CDR3 is CASSQAPPRGLTYGYTF. The CDR3 DNA sequence: TGCGCCAGCAGCCAAGCCCCACCCAGGGGCCTTACCTATGGCTACACCTTC. The rearrangement links TRBV4-3 to TRBJ1-2, with D perhaps matching TRBD1 (6 bases). V was clipped by 1 base and J by 4 bases, with 19 bases between them. Germline assignment: CDR1 LGHNA and CDR2 YSLEER. CDR3 size: 17 residues.

The chain carries TRBV19 and TRBJ1-1; possibly TRBD1 for D (5 bases). Germline CDR1 LNHDA, CDR2 SQIVND (reference sequence). Trimming pared 0 bases from V and 9 bases from J, leaving 11 bases between. The CDR3 is made up of 13 amino acids. CDR3 sequence reads: CASSIDLTGKAFF. In DNA, the CDR3 is TGTGCCAGTAGTATAGATTTAACAGGCAAAGCTTTCTTT.

A few counts support this clone. This chain joins TRBV13 and TRBJ2-7; 7 bases map to TRBD1. The CDR3 extends over 14 amino acids. The germline gives CDR1 PRHDT, CDR2 FYEKMQ (reference sequence). After removal of 5 bases from V and 2 bases from J, the junction contained 6 bases not matched to a gene. This CDR3 is CASSHRDRPYEQYF. The CDR3 nucleotides are TGTGCCAGCAGCCACCGGGACAGACCCTACGAGCAGTACTTC.

This chain joins TRBV5-5 and TRBJ1-3; 9 positions agree with TRBD1. CDR3 length equals 16 residues. Germline V gene data show CDR1 as SGHKS and CDR2 as YYEKEE (reference sequence). The V segment lost 4 bases and the J segment 2 bases; nucleotides outside the gene matches: 7. This CDR3 reads CASSRGTGRAGNTIYF. In nucleotides, the CDR3 is TGTGCCAGCAGCCGGGGGACAGGGCGGGCTGGAAACACCATATATTTT.

The chain uses TRBV6-5 and TRBJ1-1; tentatively, D is TRBD1 (5 bases). Trimming took 6 bases from V and 3 from J, leaving 14 bases between them. CDR3 length equals 14 residues. The germline CDR1 and CDR2 sequences are MNHEY and SVGAGI. This chain's CDR3 is CASSWGMGDTEAFF. The CDR3 nucleotides are TGTGCCAGCAGCTGGGGGATGGGGGACACTGAAGCTTTCTTT.

The chain combines TRBV2 with TRBJ1-2; D may be TRBD1 (6 bases). This CDR3 has 16 residues. V gave up 3 bases and J gave up 1 base, with 15 bases separating them. In germline, CDR1 is SNHLY, CDR2 FYNNEI. CDR3 sequence (DNA): TGTGCCAGCAGTGAGGAGTGGGGGGCACGTAACTATGGCTACACCTTC. Amino acids: CASSEEWGARNYGYTF.

The V and J genes are TRBV4-1 and TRBJ2-5, with a possible D match to TRBD2 (7 bases). The CDR3 extends over 13 amino acids. Germline CDR1 MGHRA, CDR2 YSYEKL. The ends were cut back, 4 bases at V and 5 bases at J, with 11 bases in the middle. The CDR3 bases are TGCGCCAGCAGCCCCGCGGGGGCTGAGACCCAGTACTTC. Its protein product is CASSPAGAETQYF.

V gene TRBV30 combines with J gene TRBJ2-5; no definite D call. V was trimmed by 2 bases and J by 5 bases, leaving 9 bases between them. Germline V gene data show CDR1 as GTSNPN and CDR2 as SVGIG (reference sequence). CDR3 length: 12 amino acids. CDR3 loop: CAWSRLGETQYF. CDR3 coding DNA: TGTGCCTGGAGTAGGTTAGGGGAGACCCAGTACTTC.

This clone was seen just once. V usage is TRBV6-1 and J usage is TRBJ2-2, with 9 bases aligning to TRBD1. This CDR3 has 14 residues. Germline V CDR1 and CDR2: MNHNS, SASEGT. The V segment lost 7 bases and the J segment 3 bases; nucleotides outside the gene matches: 3. The CDR3 loop reads CASKGQGYTGELFF. CDR3 DNA: TGTGCCAGCAAGGGACAGGGTTACACCGGGGAGCTGTTTTTT.

Judged by abundance, this clone is medium-sized. The rearrangement uses TRBV7-9 and TRBJ1-2; D is ambiguous. Trimming pared 1 base from V and 0 bases from J, leaving 15 bases between. The germline gives CDR1 SEHNR, CDR2 FQNEAQ (reference sequence). The CDR3 covers 17 residues. DNA for the CDR3: TGTGCCAGCAGCTTAGGAGTGCCCACCCTTACTAACTATGGCTACACCTTC. Translating it yields CASSLGVPTLTNYGYTF.

This sequence joins TRBV27 and TRBJ2-7; TRBD1 might be the D (6 bases). CDR3 length: 16 amino acids. CDR1 and CDR2 (germline): MNHEY, SMNVEV (reference sequence). Trimming took 5 bases from V and 0 from J, leaving 17 bases between them. CDR3 in amino acids: CASSPLRRTASYEQYF. The CDR3 region has the DNA TGTGCCAGCAGTCCACTCCGAAGGACAGCCTCCTACGAGCAGTACTTC.

The chain carries TRBV7-9 and TRBJ1-3; D is unclear. V was shortened by 1 base and J by 1 base, with 5 bases between the two germline ends. CDR3 length: 14 residues. The germline V gene has CDR1 SEHNR and CDR2 FQNEAQ (reference sequence). CDR3 region: CASSLVQSGNTIYF. CDR3 bases: TGTGCCAGCAGCTTAGTCCAGTCTGGAAACACCATATATTTT.

The V gene is TRBV18, the J gene TRBJ2-2; D is possibly TRBD1 or TRBD2 (5 bases each). V was pared by 2 bases and J by 5 bases, with 15 bases between. This CDR3 contains 16 residues. From germline, CDR1 is KGHSH and CDR2 LQKENI. CDR3 nucleotides: TGTGCCAGCTCACCAACAGTGGGACCGAGGACCGGGGAGCTGTTTTTT. Its translation is CASSPTVGPRTGELFF.

By sample share, this clone is medium-sized (0.01 to 0.1%). The junction departs from germline at one end; a sequencing error may be responsible. The chain's CDR3 is CASSDRNPEAFF. The CDR3 DNA reads as TGTGCCAGCAGTGACAGGAACCCTGAAGCTTTCTTT. This chain links TRBV2 with TRBJ1-1; unclear D gene. Germline-derived CDR1 and CDR2 are SNHLY and FYNNEI. The length of the CDR3 is 12 residues. Full variable domain (remainder filled in from reference TRBV2 and TRBJ1-1): EPEVTQTPSHQVTQMGQEVILRCVPISNHLYFYWYRQILGQKVEFLVSFYNNEISEKSEIFDDQFSVERPDGSNFTLKIRSTKLEDSAMYFCASSDRNPEAFFGQGTRLTVV.

The chain couples TRBV10-3 to TRBJ2-7, with 9 bases aligning to TRBD1. The J segment lost 2 bases and the V segment lost 7 bases, leaving 6 bases of the junction unmatched. The germline V gene has CDR1 ENHRY and CDR2 SYGVKD. This CDR3 has 14 amino acids. The chain's CDR3 is CAINSGQGPYEQYF. CDR3 bases: TGTGCCATCAATTCGGGACAGGGACCCTACGAGCAGTACTTC.

This clone was counted a single time. This chain uses TRBV28 with TRBJ1-5, with a weak D call TRBD1 (6 bases). Germline V gene data show CDR1 as MDHEN and CDR2 as SYDVKM. Trimming stripped 6 bases from V and 0 bases from J, with 12 bases between. The CDR3 consists of 15 residues. CDR3 protein: CASSPDSYSNQPQHF. CDR3 DNA sequence: TGTGCCAGCAGCCCGGACAGTTATAGCAATCAGCCCCAGCATTTT.

The V gene is TRBV4-2, the J gene TRBJ2-5, with D uncertain. Germline V gene data show CDR1 as LGHNA and CDR2 as YNFKEQ. V was cut by 5 bases and J by 5 bases, with 15 bases left in between. The CDR3 consists of 14 residues. The CDR3 sequence is CASSELGVIETQYF. The CDR3 nucleotides are TGTGCCAGCAGCGAACTGGGTGTAATTGAGACCCAGTACTTC.

The chain is built from TRBV4-2 and TRBJ1-1; 8 nucleotides match TRBD1. The CDR3 totals 16 residues. The J segment lost 1 base and the V segment lost 4 bases, leaving 8 bases of the junction unmatched. The V gene's germline CDR1 is LGHNA and CDR2 YNFKEQ. CDR3 protein: CASSPQYRGGNTEAFF. CDR3 DNA: TGTGCCAGCAGCCCGCAATACAGGGGGGGGAACACTGAAGCTTTCTTT.

This chain uses TRBV5-1 with TRBJ2-3, with D possibly matching TRBD2 (5 bases). The CDR3 contains 13 residues. V was trimmed by 2 bases and J by 5 bases, leaving 9 bases between them. Germline CDR1 reads SGHRS; CDR2 reads YFSETQ. DNA of the CDR3: TGCGCCAGCAGCTTAATAGCGTTAGATACGCAGTATTTT. Translating it yields CASSLIALDTQYF.

The table lists this clone with a few counts. The rearrangement links TRBV14 to TRBJ2-5, with 9 bases identical to TRBD1. With 3 bases clipped from V and 5 bases from J, the junction kept 7 bases outside the gene matches. Germline CDR1 is SGHDN and CDR2 is FVKESK. The CDR3 extends over 15 amino acids. The CDR3 coding sequence is TGTGCCAGCAGCCAGGACAGGGGAGGCCAGGAGACCCAGTACTTC. It specifies CASSQDRGGQETQYF.